This T cell receptor (beta chain) was captured in a study of CD8 T cells in ankylosing spondylitis. General observations from the study: CD8+ by phenotype, disease-linked clones were relatively rare in peripheral blood. Reports say disease-linked clones showed up significantly more in matched ankylosing spondylitis synovial fluid. Some of the motif variants had earlier been found in reactive arthritis patients' fluid and blood. The study identified a TCR beta motif of under ten highly homologous variants that appeared characteristic of ankylosing spondylitis blood.

Quantitative barcoded 5'-RACE was used to prepare TCR beta libraries. TCRdb re-derived calls from the 5' RACE reads in MiXCR, one entry per CDR3 protein. Counted here are about 450,000 distinct CDR3 sequences, roughly 27% occurring once; the ten biggest clones make up approximately 1%. Germline-derived CDR1 and CDR2 are DFQATT and SNEGSKA (reference sequence). Trimming removed 0 bases at V and 0 bases at J, with 8 bases between. The CDR3 totals 15 residues. Notes on this clonotype: The antigen is not known.

Sequenced: blood, either unsorted or a sorted T cell fraction (not recorded which). This clonotype was sampled from a male donor with ankylosing spondylitis. This chain connects TRBV20-1 to TRBJ2-2; no definite D call. This CDR3 is CSARDGKPNTGELFF. In DNA, the CDR3 is TGCAGTGCTAGAGATGGGAAGCCGAACACCGGGGAGCTGTTTTTT.